This TCR beta chain was found in a study of blood T cell repertoires in COVID-19. Study-level information: The samples span acute and convalescent COVID-19 from the United States, Italy and Spain. Sources were T cells, B-cell-depleted T cells, or PBMCs; the material itself was cDNA or gDNA.

V gave up 5 bases and J gave up 3 bases, with 14 bases separating them. This CDR3 contains 15 residues. Germline V gene sequence: CDR1 SGHTS, CDR2 YDEGEE. Original handling: Amplifying reference gene primers gave estimates of nucleated cell counts. TCRdb's table, derived via immunoSEQ multiplex PCR, lists solely in-frame clones and lacks some. From that table come the V and J calls and clone size; the DNA was used to work out D and trimming. The sample shows about 440,000 clones, about 89% of them seen only once. The receptor's source is a woman under 40 with acute or convalescent COVID-19. Sequencing used peripheral blood. The chain combines TRBV5-8 with TRBJ2-2, with TRBD2 as a possible D gene (6 bases). As DNA, the CDR3 is TGTGCCAGCAGTTCGTCGGGGGTCTACACCGGGGAGCTGTTTTTT. Translated: CASSSSGVYTGELFF.